This record concerns one T cell receptor (beta chain) sequence. What it binds is not known. The entry originates in a study of T cell clonotyping in hematopoietic cell transplantation. Time point given: recipient sample about 28 days before transplant, after cytoreduction. Recipients were bled about 28 days pretransplant and at posttransplant days 30, 100, 180. Study-level findings and limits: Broader posttransplant TCR repertoire diversity was predicted by graft donor and pretransplant recipient Inverse Simpson Index values.

The repertoire was sequenced with immunoSEQ multiplex PCR; TCRdb's copy has only in-frame clones and lacks some. This table has tens of thousands of clones, about 96% appearing once. V dropped 9 bases and J dropped 4 bases, with 13 bases sitting between them. Per germline, CDR1 LNHDA and CDR2 SQIVND (reference sequence). This CDR3 region has 12 residues. The rearrangement joins TRBV19 to TRBJ2-7, with a weak D call TRBD1 (6 bases). The sequencing used peripheral blood mononuclear cells, collected before stem cell transplant. The sequence was obtained from a woman in her forties or fifties with acute myeloid leukemia. Some clones in this sample may be carry-over from other donors' samples. The CDR3 sequence: CASAGTQYEQYF. CDR3 DNA: TGTGCCAGCGCCGGGACACAATACGAGCAGTACTTC.